These T cell receptor beta chains were read from a single sample in a study of identical twins. Via MiXCR, TCRdb re-called the 5' RACE reads, giving one row per CDR3 protein. Counted here are around 490,000 distinct CDR3 sequences, 13% to 15% occurring once; the ten biggest clones make up about 0.94%. A further study also used this sample, focusing on yellow fever vaccine responses in identical twins.

Sequencing used CD4+ T cells sorted from blood. The source of these receptors is a woman aged 18-30 years in good health. Both conserved end residues are part of each CDR3.

v_call cdr3_aa
TRBV3-1 CASSQYGKIEQYF
TRBV6-2/TRBV6-3 CASSSPGLAGREQFF
TRBV7-9 CASSLRDTGGLAFF
TRBV4-2 CASSQWAPGVNEQYF
TRBV6-1 CASRASGQGPYEQYF
TRBV28 CASSLTGSGANVLTF
TRBV23-1 CASSQSTSGVLSGYNEQFF
TRBV5-6 CASSLALGGSGTDTQYF
TRBV15 CATRGIGELFF
TRBV20-1 CSATSRGRAYNEQFF
TRBV5-5 CASSPLVGQGATEAFF
TRBV7-3 CASSLGGESQQYF
TRBV2 CASSNSGGGNTGELFF
TRBV7-2 CASSDNNSGTQYF
TRBV11-2 CASSSKPRTSGATDTQYF
TRBV29-1 CSVVRDSGANVLTF
TRBV5-1 CASSLTGTGTYEQYF
TRBV9 CASSVVGGGSYNEQFF
TRBV24-1 CATQPGQYNEQFF
TRBV20-1 CSARDAGSSYNEQFF
TRBV29-1 CSVDPGYTDTQYF
TRBV7-2 CASSLRPGTGGYNEQFF
TRBV29-1 CSARTGLGNTGELFF
TRBV28 CASSRQGGTIYF
TRBV20-1 CSARERTGANEQYF
TRBV24-1 CATSDPGFGETQYF
TRBV18 CASSPFQGAGANVLTF
TRBV20-1 CSAGGAEAFF
TRBV2 CASKRGERGSSYNEQFF